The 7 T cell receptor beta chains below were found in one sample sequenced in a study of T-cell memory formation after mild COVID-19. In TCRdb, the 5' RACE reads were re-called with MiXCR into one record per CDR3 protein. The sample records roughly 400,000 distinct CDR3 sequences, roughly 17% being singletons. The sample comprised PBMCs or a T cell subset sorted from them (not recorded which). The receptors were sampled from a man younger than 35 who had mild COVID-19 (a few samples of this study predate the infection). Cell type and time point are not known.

The CDR3: CASSPDGRRNQPQHF. CDR3 bases: TGTGCCAGCAGCCCAGATGGGAGGCGGAATCAGCCCCAGCATTTT. The chain links TRBV9 to TRBJ1-5; the D is unclear. This CDR3 has 15 residues. The germline V gene encodes CDR1 SGDLS and CDR2 YYNGEE. The V gene lost 4 bases and the J gene lost 4 bases, with 15 bases spanning the gap. Based on the CDR3 plus reference TRBV9 and TRBJ1-5, the full variable domain is DSGVTQTPKHLITATGQRVTLRCSPRSGDLSVYWYQQSLDQGLQFLIQYYNGEERAKGNILERFSAQQFPDLHSELNLSSLELGDSALYFCASSPDGRRNQPQHFGDGTRLSIL.

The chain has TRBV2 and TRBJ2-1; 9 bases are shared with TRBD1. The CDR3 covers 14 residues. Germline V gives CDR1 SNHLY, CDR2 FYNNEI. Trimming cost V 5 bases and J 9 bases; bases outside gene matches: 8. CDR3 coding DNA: TGTGCCAGCAGTTCCGAGAACAGGGGGCCTGAGCAGTTCTTC. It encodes CASSSENRGPEQFF.

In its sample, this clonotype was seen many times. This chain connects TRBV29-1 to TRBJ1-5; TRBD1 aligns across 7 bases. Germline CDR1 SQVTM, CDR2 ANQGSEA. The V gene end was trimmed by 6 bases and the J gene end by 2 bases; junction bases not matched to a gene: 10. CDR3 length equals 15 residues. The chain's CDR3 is CSVSQGLLGNQPQHF. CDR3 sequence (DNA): TGCAGCGTCTCACAGGGGTTATTAGGCAATCAGCCCCAGCATTTT.

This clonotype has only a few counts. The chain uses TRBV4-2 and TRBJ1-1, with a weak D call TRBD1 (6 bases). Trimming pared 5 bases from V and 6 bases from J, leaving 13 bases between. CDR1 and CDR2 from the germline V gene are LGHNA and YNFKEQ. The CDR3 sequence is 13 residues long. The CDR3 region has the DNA TGTGCCAGCAGCTATGAGGGGGAAGCTGAAGCTTTCTTT. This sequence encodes CASSYEGEAEAFF.

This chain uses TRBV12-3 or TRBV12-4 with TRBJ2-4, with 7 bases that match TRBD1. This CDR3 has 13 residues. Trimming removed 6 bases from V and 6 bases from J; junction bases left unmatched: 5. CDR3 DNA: TGTGCCAGCAGCCGGGACAGCCGAAACATTCAGTACTTC. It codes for CASSRDSRNIQYF.

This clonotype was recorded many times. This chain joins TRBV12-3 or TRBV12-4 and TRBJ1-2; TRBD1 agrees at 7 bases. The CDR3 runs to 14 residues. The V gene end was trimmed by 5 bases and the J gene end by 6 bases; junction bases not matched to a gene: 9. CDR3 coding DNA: TGTGCCAGCAGTCCGTGGACAGGCGACCATGGCTACACCTTC. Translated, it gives CASSPWTGDHGYTF.

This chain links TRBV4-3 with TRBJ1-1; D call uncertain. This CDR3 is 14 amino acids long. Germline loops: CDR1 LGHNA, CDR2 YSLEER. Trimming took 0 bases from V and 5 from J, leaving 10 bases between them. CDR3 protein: CASSQDTWETEAFF. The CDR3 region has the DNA TGCGCCAGCAGCCAAGATACATGGGAGACTGAAGCTTTCTTT.